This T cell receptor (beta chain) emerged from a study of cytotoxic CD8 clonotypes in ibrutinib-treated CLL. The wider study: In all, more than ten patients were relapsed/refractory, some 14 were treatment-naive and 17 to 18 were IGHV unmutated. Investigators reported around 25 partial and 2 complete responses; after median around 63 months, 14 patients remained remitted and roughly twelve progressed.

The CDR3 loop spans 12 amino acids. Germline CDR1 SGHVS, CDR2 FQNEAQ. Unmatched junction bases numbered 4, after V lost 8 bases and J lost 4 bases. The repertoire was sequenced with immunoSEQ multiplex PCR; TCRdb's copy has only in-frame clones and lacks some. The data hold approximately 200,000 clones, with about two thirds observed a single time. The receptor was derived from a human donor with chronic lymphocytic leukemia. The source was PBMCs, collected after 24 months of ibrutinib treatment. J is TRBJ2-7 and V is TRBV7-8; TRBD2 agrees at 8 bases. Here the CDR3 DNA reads TGTGCCAGCCAGACTAGCGAGTACGAGCAGTACTTC. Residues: CASQTSEYEQYF.